This is a list of T cell receptor beta chains from one sample in a study of somatic mutations in cytotoxic T cells in rheumatoid arthritis. Repertoires were generated with immunoSEQ multiplex PCR, while TCRdb's copy carries only in-frame clones and drops some. This table holds roughly 25,000 clones, less than 85% found once. Sequencing was done on a sample of CD8+ T cells sorted from blood. The receptors come from a woman in her late teens or twenties in good health. Both conserved end residues are trimmed from each CDR3. Each record gives: J gene, clone size, V gene, CDR3 protein. Expanded clones are given a class, and other clones once, few, many or no size at all.

j_gene: TRBJ1-2
abundance: -
v_gene: TRBV29-1
CDR3aa: SAPVDYGYT

j_gene: TRBJ1-5
abundance: -
v_gene: TRBV28
CDR3aa: ASSGLQMNQPQH

j_gene: TRBJ1-2
abundance: -
v_gene: TRBV5-6
CDR3aa: ASSSAYREVRDGYT

j_gene: TRBJ2-1
abundance: -
v_gene: TRBV6-1
CDR3aa: ASIGRGEQF

j_gene: TRBJ1-5
abundance: -
v_gene: TRBV27
CDR3aa: ASSPTGWQPQH

j_gene: TRBJ1-1
abundance: -
v_gene: TRBV4-1
CDR3aa: ASSPSGQAEAF

j_gene: TRBJ2-2
abundance: -
v_gene: TRBV5-6
CDR3aa: ASQPMSGELF

j_gene: TRBJ2-1
abundance: -
v_gene: TRBV27
CDR3aa: ASTWDSSYNEQF

j_gene: TRBJ1-5
abundance: -
v_gene: TRBV2
CDR3aa: ASSGEGTGTVWSNQPQH

j_gene: TRBJ2-1
abundance: once
v_gene: TRBV7-2
CDR3aa: ASSVPGTLYNEQF

j_gene: TRBJ1-1
abundance: -
v_gene: TRBV11-3
CDR3aa: ASSRDRGDTEAF

j_gene: TRBJ2-7
abundance: -
v_gene: TRBV19
CDR3aa: ASSIRGQNEQY

j_gene: TRBJ1-2
abundance: -
v_gene: TRBV28
CDR3aa: ASRSPGSFYGYT

j_gene: TRBJ2-6
abundance: -
v_gene: TRBV21-1
CDR3aa: ASSKGARAGGRAIGANVLT

j_gene: TRBJ1-2
abundance: -
v_gene: TRBV7-9
CDR3aa: ASNIPREPGYT

j_gene: TRBJ1-4
abundance: -
v_gene: TRBV7-9
CDR3aa: ASSPRGSASNEKLF

j_gene: TRBJ1-2
abundance: -
v_gene: TRBV7-9
CDR3aa: ASSLGANYGYT

j_gene: TRBJ1-5
abundance: -
v_gene: TRBV28
CDR3aa: ASSLPGQGDQPQH

j_gene: TRBJ2-7
abundance: -
v_gene: TRBV10-3
CDR3aa: AISGPTGAAYEQY

j_gene: TRBJ1-2
abundance: -
v_gene: TRBV11-2
CDR3aa: ASTAEGLSNYGYT

j_gene: TRBJ2-1
abundance: once
v_gene: TRBV25-1
CDR3aa: ASSGAGLNEQF

j_gene: TRBJ2-5
abundance: -
v_gene: TRBV18
CDR3aa: ASSRGTAQETQY

j_gene: TRBJ1-1
abundance: few
v_gene: TRBV4-2
CDR3aa: ASSQEGAGANTEAF

j_gene: TRBJ1-2
abundance: -
v_gene: TRBV6-5
CDR3aa: ASSVNTGSDGYT

j_gene: TRBJ2-7
abundance: once
v_gene: TRBV7-6
CDR3aa: ASSLAGGPDDEQY

j_gene: TRBJ2-3
abundance: -
v_gene: TRBV27
CDR3aa: ASSLPGQRSTDTQY

j_gene: TRBJ1-2
abundance: -
v_gene: TRBV28
CDR3aa: ASSTKGGYYGYT

j_gene: TRBJ2-7
abundance: -
v_gene: TRBV5-6
CDR3aa: ASSPSLAPYEQY

j_gene: TRBJ2-7
abundance: -
v_gene: TRBV12-5
CDR3aa: ASGFRDDYEQY

j_gene: TRBJ2-1
abundance: -
v_gene: TRBV7-6
CDR3aa: ASSLVVGDEQF

j_gene: TRBJ1-5
abundance: -
v_gene: TRBV19
CDR3aa: ASKGSIPSNQPQH